This entry concerns a single T cell receptor (beta chain). This table comes from immunoSEQ multiplex PCR, and its TCRdb copy is limited to in-frame clones, with some not included. The data contain 200,000 or so clones, around four fifths of them seen just once; the ten biggest clones take up 0.95%. This entry comes from a study of blood T cell repertoires in COVID-19. A Seattle source enrolled patients during active infection and followed them longitudinally. The sequenced material came from peripheral blood. This clonotype originated in a man aged 60-69 years with COVID-19, enrolled during active disease.

CDR3 loop: CASSLPSQGTIYNEQFF. CDR3 DNA sequence: TGTGCCAGCAGCCTCCCATCCCAGGGGACCATCTACAATGAGCAGTTCTTC. V gene TRBV21-1 combines with J gene TRBJ2-1; the table gives TRBD1 as D, unverified against the DNA. TRBV21-1 is a recognized pseudogene. The CDR3 covers 17 residues.